The 20 T cell receptor beta chains presented below share a single source sample, sequenced in a study of T-cell memory formation after mild COVID-19. Each CDR3 protein is one row after TCRdb ran MiXCR on the 5' RACE reads. The sample has a few hundred thousand distinct CDR3 sequences, around 24% seen once. What was sequenced was PBMCs or a T cell subset sorted from them (not recorded which). The receptors stem from an adult woman who had mild COVID-19 (a few samples of this study predate the infection). Cell type and time point are not known.

This clonotype has just a few counts. This rearrangement joins TRBV6-2 or TRBV6-3 to TRBJ2-3; D remains ambiguous. Trimming took off 1 base at V and 3 bases at J, with 5 bases between the two ends. The CDR3 totals 13 residues. Germline lookup yields CDR1 MNHEY and CDR2 SVGEGT. Written as DNA, the CDR3 is TGTGCCAGCAGTTACTTCCAGACAGATACGCAGTATTTT. It yields the protein CASSYFQTDTQYF.

The chain recombines TRBV15 with TRBJ1-2; D unresolved. The V gene's germline CDR1 is LNHNV and CDR2 YYDKDF (reference sequence). The CDR3 totals 14 residues. The ends were cut back, 4 bases at V and 4 bases at J, with 13 bases in the middle. This chain's CDR3 is CATSKGPDGYGYTF. In nucleotides, the CDR3 is TGTGCCACCAGCAAAGGACCTGATGGCTATGGCTACACCTTC.

This rearrangement joins TRBV13 to TRBJ2-7, with D perhaps given as TRBD1 or TRBD2 (6 bases each). The V and J ends lost 6 bases and 4 bases respectively, with 13 bases between them. Germline CDR1 is PRHDT and CDR2 is FYEKMQ (reference sequence). This CDR3 comprises 13 residues. The CDR3 here is CASRSGGHYEQYF. The CDR3 nucleotides are TGTGCCAGCAGGTCCGGGGGCCATTACGAGCAGTACTTC. The full variable domain, in which reference TRBV13 and TRBJ2-7 provide the parts outside the CDR3, is AAGVIQSPRHLIKEKRETATLKCYPIPRHDTVYWYQQGPGQDPQFLISFYEKMQSDKGSIPDRFSAQQFSDYHSELNMSSLELGDSALYFCASRSGGHYEQYFGPGTRLTVT.

The V and J genes are TRBV12-3 or TRBV12-4 and TRBJ1-2; D unresolved. V lost 7 bases to trimming and J lost 6 bases, with 15 bases between them. The CDR3 contains 13 residues. The CDR3 is CASKTAAWDGYTF. CDR3 DNA: TGTGCCAGCAAAACAGCGGCGTGGGATGGCTACACCTTC.

This clonotype has only a few counts. The V and J genes are TRBV19 and TRBJ2-3; TRBD2 agrees at 7 bases. The J segment lost 3 bases and the V segment lost 8 bases, leaving 8 bases of the junction unmatched. Per germline, CDR1 LNHDA and CDR2 SQIVND (reference sequence). CDR3 length equals 14 residues. CDR3 coding DNA: TGTGCCAGTGGAGCGCTAGCGGCGACAGATACGCAGTATTTT. Encoded protein: CASGALAATDTQYF.

The chain is built from TRBV6-2 or TRBV6-3 and TRBJ2-5; D gene uncertain. Germline V gene data show CDR1 as MNHEY and CDR2 as SVGEGT. Trimming shortened V by 3 bases and J by 5 bases, and 16 bases separated the two germline ends. The CDR3 covers 15 residues. In DNA, the CDR3 is TGTGCCAGCAGTTATGACGACGTGGGTGTGGAGACCCAGTACTTC. It specifies CASSYDDVGVETQYF.

This chain uses TRBV6-2 or TRBV6-3 with TRBJ2-1; a weak D match, TRBD2 (5 bases). V was pared by 5 bases and J by 4 bases, with 12 bases between. The germline V gene has CDR1 MNHEY and CDR2 SVGEGT. The CDR3 spans 14 residues. For the CDR3, the DNA is TGTGCCAGCAGTGAGGAGGCGGAGTACAATGAGCAGTTCTTC. Protein product: CASSEEAEYNEQFF.

This sequence joins TRBV10-3 and TRBJ1-2, with 8 bases aligning to TRBD1. The CDR3 contains 17 residues. Losses at the gene ends were 0 bases for V and 5 bases for J; bases not matched to a gene: 11. Germline loops: CDR1 ENHRY, CDR2 SYGVKD. This chain's CDR3 is CAISESTKGQAWYGYTF. CDR3 nucleotide sequence: TGTGCCATCAGTGAGTCGACTAAGGGACAGGCGTGGTATGGCTACACCTTC.

The rearrangement joins TRBV7-9 to TRBJ2-2; 8 bases map to TRBD1. Germline values: CDR1 SEHNR, CDR2 FQNEAQ (reference sequence). The V gene end was trimmed by 2 bases and the J gene end by 1 base; junction bases not matched to a gene: 6. The CDR3 covers 17 residues. CDR3 amino acids: CASSLRSGTGNTGELFF. As DNA, the CDR3 is TGTGCCAGCAGCTTAAGATCCGGGACAGGGAACACCGGGGAGCTGTTTTTT. The full variable domain, in which reference TRBV7-9 and TRBJ2-2 provide the parts outside the CDR3, is DTGVSQNPRHKITKRGQNVTFRCDPISEHNRLYWYRQTLGQGPEFLTYFQNEAQLEKSRLLSDRFSAERPKGSFSTLEIQRTEQGDSAMYLCASSLRSGTGNTGELFFGEGSRLTVL.

This chain connects TRBV30 to TRBJ1-1; D gene uncertain. Deletions cut 0 bases from V and 1 base from J, with 6 bases between. Germline V gives CDR1 GTSNPN, CDR2 SVGIG (reference sequence). This CDR3 comprises 13 residues. CDR3 nucleotides: TGTGCCTGGAGTGTAACCGAGAACACTGAAGCTTTCTTT. The encoded protein is CAWSVTENTEAFF.

This clonotype appeared a few times. The gene calls are TRBV4-3 and TRBJ2-5, with D perhaps being TRBD1 or TRBD2 (5 bases each). This CDR3 is built from 15 residues. V was clipped by 4 bases and J by 1 base, with 13 bases between them. The germline V gene encodes CDR1 LGHNA and CDR2 YSLEER. The CDR3 sequence: CASSPRRGVQETQYF. In nucleotides, the CDR3 is TGCGCCAGCAGCCCCCGAAGGGGAGTCCAAGAGACCCAGTACTTC.

This clonotype was recorded many times. The rearrangement joins TRBV7-6 to TRBJ2-1, with TRBD1 as a possible D gene (6 bases). Trimming left V 5 bases short and J 4 bases short, with 12 bases between. Germline values: CDR1 SGHVS, CDR2 FNYEAQ. This CDR3 has 14 amino acids. CDR3 sequence: CASSPRGVYNEQFF. In nucleotides, the CDR3 is TGTGCCAGCAGCCCCAGGGGCGTATACAATGAGCAGTTCTTC.

V usage is TRBV10-3 and J usage is TRBJ1-1; 7 bases line up with TRBD1. After removal of 5 bases from V and 0 bases from J, the junction contained 6 bases not matched to a gene. The germline CDR1 and CDR2 sequences are ENHRY and SYGVKD. The length of the CDR3 is 15 residues. The CDR3 nucleotides read TGTGCCATCAGTCGAGGGGGCAGGATGAACACTGAAGCTTTCTTT. Translated, it gives CAISRGGRMNTEAFF.

Many counts were recorded for this clonotype. This chain joins TRBV7-6 and TRBJ2-7, with 7 bases fitting TRBD2. V was clipped by 2 bases and J by 1 base; unmatched bases: 8. Germline V gene data show CDR1 as SGHVS and CDR2 as FNYEAQ. This CDR3 has 16 residues. DNA for the CDR3: TGTGCCAGCAGCTTACGGGGAGCGGGGTGGTCCTACGAGCAGTACTTC. This sequence encodes CASSLRGAGWSYEQYF.

This clonotype was recorded at least ten times. This rearrangement joins TRBV5-6 to TRBJ2-1; D not certain. V shed 0 bases and J shed 4 bases, with 11 bases lying between them. CDR1 and CDR2 from the germline V gene are SGHDT and YYEEEE. CDR3 length: 15 residues. The CDR3 loop reads CASSLAGVVYNEQFF. CDR3 DNA sequence: TGTGCCAGCAGCTTGGCGGGTGTGGTTTACAATGAGCAGTTCTTC.

The sample holds a few counts of this clonotype. This chain joins TRBV27 and TRBJ2-1; no clear D. Trimming removed 5 bases at V and 1 base at J, with 6 bases between. The length of the CDR3 is 13 residues. CDR1 MNHEY and CDR2 SMNVEV come from the germline V gene (reference sequence). CDR3 protein: CASSTVSYNEQFF. CDR3 sequence (DNA): TGTGCCAGCAGTACAGTGTCCTACAATGAGCAGTTCTTC.

This clonotype occurred a few times. J is TRBJ2-7 and V is TRBV4-1; D may be TRBD1 (5 bases). There are 13 residues in the CDR3. CDR1 is MGHRA, CDR2 YSYEKL, per germline. The V end lost 2 bases, the J end lost 3 bases, and 8 bases lay between the germline ends. CDR3 in amino acids: CASSQQGSYEQYF. The CDR3 DNA follows: TGCGCCAGCAGCCAACAGGGAAGCTACGAGCAGTACTTC.

This clonotype was found a few times. The CDR3 region has the DNA TGTGCCATCAGGAAACTAGCGGGAGCTACAGATACGCAGTATTTT. Residues: CAIRKLAGATDTQYF. The gene calls are TRBV10-3 and TRBJ2-3, with 11 bases matching TRBD2. This CDR3 is 15 amino acids long. J was trimmed by 3 bases and V by 6 bases; bases with no gene match: 5. CDR1 is ENHRY and CDR2 is SYGVKD in the germline V gene.

The chain couples TRBV7-3 to TRBJ2-5; 10 positions agree with TRBD1. V was pared by 1 base and J by 4 bases, with 9 bases of the junction left unmatched. This CDR3 has 17 amino acids. Looked up from germline, CDR1 is SGHTA and CDR2 is FQGTGA. The CDR3 DNA reads TGTGCCAGCAGCTTAAGCGGAGGGACAGGGGACGGAGAGACCCAGTACTTC. It is translated as CASSLSGGTGDGETQYF.

In its sample, this clonotype was seen a few times. J is TRBJ2-2 and V is TRBV9, with D perhaps TRBD1 (5 bases). The CDR3 loop spans 15 amino acids. In germline, CDR1 is SGDLS, CDR2 YYNGEE. V was trimmed by 0 bases and J by 5 bases, leaving 11 bases between them. CDR3 in amino acids: CASSVAGRTTGELFF. CDR3 in DNA: TGTGCCAGCAGCGTAGCAGGGCGAACAACCGGGGAGCTGTTTTTT.